Presented here are 5 T cell receptor beta chains from one specimen sequenced in a study of regulatory T cells in long-lasting Graves disease. Described time point: newly diagnosed GD, antithyroid drugs for less than 3 months. Isolated PBMC RNA provided the starting material for the TCR library. Investigators prepared the TCR beta libraries by applying iRepertoire HTBI primers and Arm-PCR of CDR3 regions. MiXCR, run by TCRdb on the multiplex PCR reads, gives a single entry per CDR3 protein. The table includes approximately 560,000 distinct CDR3 sequences, about 16% detected once. This sample was shared with a second study, whose subject was T cells in Graves' hyperthyroidism and ophthalmopathy.

The material sequenced was peripheral blood mononuclear cells (PBMCs), taken at new diagnosis, from a patient treated with antithyroid drugs. The receptors originated from a man aged 18 to 35 with Graves disease.

The chain links TRBV7-6 to TRBJ2-7; a weak D match, TRBD2 (5 bases). The CDR3 runs to 15 residues. The V end lost 6 bases, the J end lost 0 bases, and 15 bases lay between the germline ends. Germline CDR1 and CDR2: SGHVS and FNYEAQ. The CDR3 coding sequence is TGTGCCAGCAGAAGAGCGGACGGAATCTCCTACGAGCAGTACTTC. Translation: CASRRADGISYEQYF.

In this sample, this clonotype turned up many times. The J gene is TRBJ2-5, the V gene TRBV20-1; D may be TRBD2 (6 bases). Germline lookup yields CDR1 DFQATT and CDR2 SNEGSKA (reference sequence). Trimming pared 5 bases from V and 1 base from J, leaving 17 bases between. The CDR3 consists of 15 residues. Here the CDR3 reads CSARALSGPQETQYF. In nucleotides, the CDR3 is TGCAGTGCTCGCGCCCTCAGCGGGCCCCAAGAGACCCAGTACTTC.

This clonotype was counted only a few times. J is TRBJ1-1 and V is TRBV2, with D uncertain. The germline V and J ends were trimmed by 8 bases and 1 base, with 11 bases remaining between them. CDR1 and CDR2 (germline): SNHLY, FYNNEI. There are 13 residues in the CDR3. Here the CDR3 DNA reads TGTGCCAGCCTGGCACCACGGAACACTGAAGCTTTCTTT. It yields the protein CASLAPRNTEAFF.

This clonotype was found many times. V is TRBV20-1 and J is TRBJ2-3; 9 bases are shared with TRBD2. The germline V gene encodes CDR1 DFQATT and CDR2 SNEGSKA (reference sequence). V was pared by 3 bases and J by 3 bases, with 10 bases of the junction left unmatched. The CDR3 has 16 residues. CDR3 region: CSARPALAGVTDTQYF. The CDR3 DNA reads as TGCAGTGCTAGGCCCGCCTTAGCGGGAGTAACAGATACGCAGTATTTT.

This chain uses TRBV7-8 with TRBJ1-5; D gene ambiguous. Trimming removed 2 bases from V and 3 bases from J, with 11 bases in between. The CDR3 extends over 15 amino acids. Germline lookup yields CDR1 SGHVS and CDR2 FQNEAQ. CDR3 nucleotide sequence: TGTGCCAGCAGCTTATCTACAGTAGCCAATCAGCCCCAGCATTTT. Its translation is CASSLSTVANQPQHF.